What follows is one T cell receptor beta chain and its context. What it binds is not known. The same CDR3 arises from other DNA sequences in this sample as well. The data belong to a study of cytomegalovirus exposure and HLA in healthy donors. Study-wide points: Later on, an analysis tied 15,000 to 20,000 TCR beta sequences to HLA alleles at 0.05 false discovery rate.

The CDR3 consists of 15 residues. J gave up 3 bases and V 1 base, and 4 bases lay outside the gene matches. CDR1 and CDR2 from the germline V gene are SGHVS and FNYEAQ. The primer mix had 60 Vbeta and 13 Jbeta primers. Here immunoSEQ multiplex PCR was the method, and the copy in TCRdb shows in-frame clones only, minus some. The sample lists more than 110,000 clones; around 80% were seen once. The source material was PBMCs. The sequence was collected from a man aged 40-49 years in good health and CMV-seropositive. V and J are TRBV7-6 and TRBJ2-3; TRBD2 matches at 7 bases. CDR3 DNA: TGTGCCAGCAGCTTAGGGGGGGGGAGGACAGATACGCAGTATTTT. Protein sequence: CASSLGGGRTDTQYF.